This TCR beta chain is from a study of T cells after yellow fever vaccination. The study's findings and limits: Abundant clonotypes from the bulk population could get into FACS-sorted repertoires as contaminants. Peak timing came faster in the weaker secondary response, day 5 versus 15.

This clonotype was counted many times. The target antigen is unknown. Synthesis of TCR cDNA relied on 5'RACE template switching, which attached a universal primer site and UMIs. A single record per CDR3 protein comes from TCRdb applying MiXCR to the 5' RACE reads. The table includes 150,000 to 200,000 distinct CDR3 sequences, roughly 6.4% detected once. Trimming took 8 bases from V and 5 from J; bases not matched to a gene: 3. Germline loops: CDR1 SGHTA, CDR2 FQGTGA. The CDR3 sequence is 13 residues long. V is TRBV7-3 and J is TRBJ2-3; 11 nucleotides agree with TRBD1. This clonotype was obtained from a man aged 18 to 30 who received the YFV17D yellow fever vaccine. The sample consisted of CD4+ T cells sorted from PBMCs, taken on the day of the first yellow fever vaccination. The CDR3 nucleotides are TGTGCCAGCGGACAGGGGGCAGGAGATACGCAGTATTTT. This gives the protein CASGQGAGDTQYF.